The clone carrying this T cell receptor beta chain was picked up a small number of times. Its antigen is unidentified. The sample originates from a study of cytomegalovirus exposure and HLA in healthy donors. Whole-study results and caveats: What a later analysis showed was that several of the most significant clusters appeared linked to common viral pathogens. Reports indicate that TCR beta sequences accurately predicted the HLA-A and HLA-B alleles of most subjects. The records held CMV serostatus as the only immune exposure information.

The study ran its PCR with 60 Vbeta and 13 Jbeta primers. The repertoire was sequenced with immunoSEQ multiplex PCR; TCRdb's copy has only in-frame clones and lacks some. The sample has some 150,000 clones, about 61% seen once. Trimming left V 5 bases short and J 7 bases short, with 18 bases between. From germline, CDR1 is MNHNS and CDR2 SASEGT. CDR3 length: 14 amino acids. The specimen was PBMCs. This receptor was taken from a middle-aged woman in good health and CMV-seronegative. The chain links TRBV6-1 to TRBJ2-7; D possibly corresponds to TRBD2 (6 bases). CDR3 DNA: TGTGCCAGCAGTCGAGGAGGGGCCCTACGTGAGCAGTACTTC. The encoded protein is CASSRGGALREQYF.